This T cell receptor beta chain was sequenced in a study of Ad26.COV2.S vaccination and SARS-CoV-2 variants. With regard to this clone: Its antigen remains unidentified.

TCRdb's copy holds only in-frame clones and misses some; the assay was immunoSEQ multiplex PCR. The sample gives around 350,000 clones, approximately 84% of which show up once; 2.5% to 3.5% is in the top ten. Treatment indicated: about 20 received Ad26.COV2.S at low or high dose, single or two shots; several received placebo; per-sample allocation not given. Specimens were obtained on day 63 following the first vaccine or placebo injection. Study-wide results and limits: Greater spike-specific TCR breadth was seen in vaccine recipients than in placebo recipients. Non-spike TCR breadth showed similarity between vaccine and placebo recipients.

This TCR was recovered from a person aged 18 to 65 who received the Ad26.COV2.S COVID-19 vaccine or a placebo. The input for sequencing was peripheral blood, taken in a trial of Ad26.COV2.S vaccine versus placebo.

As DNA, the CDR3 is TGTGCCAGTAGTATAGGTTTCGGGCAGGGAGAAGAGACCCAGTACTTC. Translated: CASSIGFGQGEETQYF. This chain connects TRBV19 to TRBJ2-5, with D perhaps given as TRBD1 or TRBD2 (5 bases each). CDR3 size: 16 residues. The V end lost 1 base, the J end lost 3 bases, and 15 bases lay between the germline ends. Germline V lookup: CDR1 LNHDA, CDR2 SQIVND (reference sequence). The full variable domain, completed using reference TRBV19 and TRBJ2-5, is DGGITQSPKYLFRKEGQNVTLSCEQNLNHDAMYWYRQDPGQGLRLIYYSQIVNDFQKGDIAEGYSVSREKKESFPLTVTSAQKNPTAFYLCASSIGFGQGEETQYFGPGTRLLVL.